The clone carrying this TCR beta chain was counted a few times. The sample comes from a study of CD8+ T cells in alopecia areata. Germline assignment: CDR1 ENHRY and CDR2 SYGVKD. The CDR3 length is 13 residues. V lost 10 bases to trimming and J lost 2 bases; unmatched junction nucleotides: 3. Reverse transcribed after extraction, RNA yielded cDNA as the sequencing template. Sequenced by immunoSEQ multiplex PCR; TCRdb stores in-frame clones only, minus some. The profile shows around 150,000 clones, 50% to 65% of them singletons. The sequence derives from a human donor in good health. The sequenced sample was CD4+ T cells sorted from blood. The chain carries TRBV10-3 and TRBJ2-7, with 12 bases that match TRBD2. CDR3: CATGLAGTYEQYF. In nucleotides, the CDR3 is TGTGCCACCGGACTAGCGGGGACCTACGAGCAGTACTTC.